The 29 T cell receptor beta chains below come from one sample, sequenced in a study of T cell repertoires in cytomegalovirus infection. TCRdb fed the reads into MiXCR, producing one record per CDR3 protein. The table lists around 210,000 distinct CDR3 sequences, around 6.6% of them singletons. The sequencing input was PBMCs. These receptors all come from a human donor in good health (CMV status not recorded). Some clones in this sample may be carry-over from other donors' samples.

In this sample, this clonotype turned up a few times. CDR3 sequence: CASSQISGEQYF. For the CDR3, the DNA is TGCGCCAGCAGCCAGATTTCGGGGGAGCAGTACTTC. V gene TRBV4-1 combines with J gene TRBJ2-7; TRBD2 might be the D (5 bases). This CDR3 comprises 12 residues. Between the trimmed V and J ends, which lost 3 bases and 7 bases, there was a span of 10 bases. Germline values: CDR1 MGHRA, CDR2 YSYEKL.

V is TRBV7-2 and J is TRBJ1-5; a possible D gene is TRBD1 (5 bases). CDR1 and CDR2 (germline): SGHTA, FQGNSA. V was shortened by 2 bases and J by 1 base, with 15 bases between the two germline ends. The CDR3 has 17 amino acids. In nucleotides, the CDR3 is TGTGCCAGCAGCTTATCTGGGGCCTCTGGGAGCAATCAGCCCCAGCATTTT. Amino acid sequence: CASSLSGASGSNQPQHF.

This clonotype was seen only a few times. The chain joins TRBV4-3 to TRBJ2-5; a weak D match, TRBD2 (6 bases). Trimming removed 0 bases from V and 4 bases from J, with 12 bases in between. Germline V gives CDR1 LGHNA, CDR2 YSLEER. The CDR3 contains 15 residues. The CDR3 loop is CASSQEGLSGETQYF. CDR3 nucleotide sequence: TGCGCCAGCAGCCAAGAGGGACTGAGCGGAGAGACCCAGTACTTC.

CDR3 loop: CSARGLAYEQYF. The DNA for the CDR3 is TGCAGTGCGAGGGGACTAGCCTACGAGCAGTACTTC. This sequence joins TRBV20-1 and TRBJ2-7, with 8 bases aligning to TRBD2. V shed 6 bases, J shed 2 bases, and the junction held 3 bases outside the gene matches. Germline V gene data show CDR1 as DFQATT and CDR2 as SNEGSKA (reference sequence). This CDR3 is built from 12 residues.

This clonotype was seen repeatedly, ten times or more. This chain uses TRBV20-1 with TRBJ2-1; D remains unclear. The CDR3 has 15 residues. V was cut by 4 bases and J by 4 bases, with 17 bases left in between. Germline V gives CDR1 DFQATT, CDR2 SNEGSKA (reference sequence). CDR3 nucleotide sequence: TGCAGTGCTAACCCCTTATTGAACGATTACAATGAGCAGTTCTTC. The encoded protein is CSANPLLNDYNEQFF.

As for this clonotype: One base away lies a much larger clone, so this may be a sequencing read error. The chain uses TRBV2 and TRBJ2-5, with D possibly being TRBD1 or TRBD2 (5 bases each). This CDR3 is built from 12 residues. Trimming left V 6 bases short and J 0 bases short, with 5 bases between. Looked up from germline, CDR1 is SNHLY and CDR2 is FYNNEI. CDR3 loop: CASRGDQETQYF. CDR3 in DNA: TGTGCCAGCAGGGGGGACCAAGAGACCCAGTACTTC.

In the case of this clonotype: This could be a read error, since a much larger clone is one nucleotide away. This chain joins TRBV2 and TRBJ1-2, with D unclear. CDR1 is SNHLY, CDR2 FYNNEI, per germline. V lost 11 bases, J lost 7 bases, and 17 bases lay in between. The CDR3 contains 12 residues. CDR3 DNA sequence: TGTGCCGGCGTCTTCGCCTTGGGTGGCTACACCTTC. Translated: CAGVFALGGYTF.

This clonotype was counted at least ten times. This chain uses TRBV20-1 with TRBJ1-1, with a possible D match to TRBD1 (5 bases). CDR3 length equals 13 residues. Deletions cut 4 bases from V and 4 bases from J, with 13 bases between. The germline CDR1 and CDR2 sequences are DFQATT and SNEGSKA (reference sequence). In DNA, the CDR3 is TGCAGTGCTAAGGGGTTCGAAAGCACTGAAGCTTTCTTT. This encodes CSAKGFESTEAFF.

This clonotype was counted ten times or more. This chain links TRBV6-2 or TRBV6-3 with TRBJ2-3, with a tentative D call TRBD2 (6 bases). The CDR3 runs 14 residues. The ends were cut back, 6 bases at V and 5 bases at J, with 15 bases in the middle. Germline V gene data show CDR1 as MNHEY and CDR2 as SVGEGT. CDR3 residues: CASRIGLGGDTQYF. As DNA, the CDR3 is TGTGCCAGCAGGATAGGGTTGGGGGGAGATACGCAGTATTTT.

This chain joins TRBV11-3 and TRBJ2-2; D not certain. Germline assignment: CDR1 SGHNT and CDR2 YENEEA. CDR3 length: 15 amino acids. Trimming pared 2 bases from V and 2 bases from J, leaving 9 bases between. This CDR3 is CASSLTGFNTGELFF. CDR3 in DNA: TGTGCCAGCAGCTTAACTGGATTCAACACCGGGGAGCTGTTTTTT.

This clonotype was observed at least ten times. J is TRBJ2-7 and V is TRBV29-1; 9 bases line up with TRBD1. This CDR3 comprises 13 residues. Germline values: CDR1 SQVTM, CDR2 ANQGSEA. V trimming: 6 bases; J trimming: 3 bases; junction bases outside the gene matches: 6. As DNA, the CDR3 is TGCAGCGTATACGGACAGGGGTACTACGAGCAGTACTTC. Translated: CSVYGQGYYEQYF.

This clonotype has at least ten counts. The chain employs TRBV11-3 and TRBJ1-1, with D perhaps TRBD1 (6 bases). The germline V gene encodes CDR1 SGHNT and CDR2 YENEEA. This CDR3 contains 19 residues. Trimming shortened V by 2 bases and J by 0 bases, and 22 bases separated the two germline ends. This CDR3 is CASSLLGWGANRMNTEAFF. In DNA, the CDR3 is TGTGCCAGCAGCTTATTGGGGTGGGGGGCCAATCGGATGAACACTGAAGCTTTCTTT. The whole variable domain, filled in from reference TRBV11-3 and TRBJ1-1, reads EAGVVQSPRYKIIEKKQPVAFWCNPISGHNTLYWYLQNLGQGPELLIRYENEEAVDDSQLPKDRFSAERLKGVDSTLKIQPAELGDSAVYLCASSLLGWGANRMNTEAFFGQGTRLTVV.

CDR3: CASAPGQGGRNEQFF. The CDR3, as DNA: TGTGCCAGCGCCCCTGGACAGGGAGGAAGAAATGAGCAGTTCTTC. This chain uses TRBV2 with TRBJ2-1; 8 bases map to TRBD1. CDR1 and CDR2 from the germline V gene are SNHLY and FYNNEI. The CDR3 is 15 amino acids. Trimming removed 8 bases from V and 7 bases from J; junction bases left unmatched: 13.

This clonotype was detected many times. J is TRBJ2-1 and V is TRBV4-2; 8 positions match TRBD1. J was trimmed by 6 bases and V by 4 bases; bases with no gene match: 8. The CDR3 runs to 15 residues. Looked up from germline, CDR1 is LGHNA and CDR2 is YNFKEQ. The CDR3 loop reads CASSRIEGQGNEQFF. CDR3 sequence (DNA): TGTGCCAGCAGCCGGATCGAAGGACAGGGCAATGAGCAGTTCTTC.

This clonotype was detected many times. This chain uses TRBV11-1 with TRBJ2-6; a possible D gene is TRBD2 (5 bases). CDR1 is SGHAT, CDR2 FQDESV, per germline (reference sequence). The V and J ends lost 7 bases and 2 bases respectively, with 9 bases between them. CDR3 length: 14 amino acids. In nucleotides, the CDR3 is TGTGCCAGCAACGGACTCGCTGGGGCCAACGTCCTGACTTTC. Its protein is CASNGLAGANVLTF.

The table lists this clonotype with many counts. The chain is built from TRBV7-2 and TRBJ2-5; D perhaps matches TRBD2 (5 bases). The V gene's germline CDR1 is SGHTA and CDR2 FQGNSA. Deletions cut 5 bases from V and 5 bases from J, with 15 bases between. The CDR3 runs 14 residues. As DNA, the CDR3 is TGTGCCAGCAGCCCTCTTTCATCGGGGGAGACCCAGTACTTC. This translates into CASSPLSSGETQYF.

This clonotype has a count of ten or more. The chain carries TRBV2 and TRBJ2-7, with D possibly being TRBD1 (7 bases). CDR1 is SNHLY and CDR2 is FYNNEI in the germline V gene. The CDR3 is 16 residues long. Trimming left V 3 bases short and J 2 bases short, with 17 bases between. The CDR3 reads CASSEEGRQGAYEQYF. CDR3 DNA sequence: TGTGCCAGCAGTGAGGAGGGTAGGCAGGGGGCCTACGAGCAGTACTTC.

This clonotype was seen repeatedly, ten times or more. V and J are TRBV3-1 and TRBJ1-6, with D possibly TRBD1 on 6 matching bases. Germline CDR1 and CDR2: LGHDT and YNNKEL (reference sequence). The CDR3 totals 15 residues. Trimming stripped 0 bases from V and 7 bases from J, with 10 bases between. The CDR3 sequence is CASSQDAGGNSPLHF. In nucleotides, the CDR3 is TGTGCCAGCAGCCAAGATGCCGGGGGCAATTCACCCCTCCACTTT.

This clonotype was found a few times. The chain joins TRBV5-1 to TRBJ1-5; 9 bases are a match to TRBD1. Germline V gives CDR1 SGHRS, CDR2 YFSETQ. The CDR3 has 15 amino acids. With V trimmed by 3 bases and J by 7 bases, 8 bases remained unmatched. CDR3 coding DNA: TGCGCCAGCAGCTGGGGGGACAGGGCTGAGCAGCCCCAGCATTTT. This translates into CASSWGDRAEQPQHF.

In this sample, this clonotype turned up many times. This sequence joins TRBV7-8 and TRBJ1-1, with TRBD1 as a possible D gene (6 bases). Trimming left V 5 bases short and J 5 bases short, with 15 bases between. CDR1 and CDR2 from the germline V gene are SGHVS and FQNEAQ. The CDR3 has 14 residues. The CDR3 region is CASSPHRVGTEAFF. In nucleotides, the CDR3 is TGTGCCAGCAGCCCTCACAGGGTAGGAACTGAAGCTTTCTTT.

In its sample, this clonotype was seen many times. The chain couples TRBV7-2 to TRBJ2-3; 9 positions agree with TRBD2. The CDR3 has 17 amino acids. Trimming took 1 base from V and 5 from J; bases not matched to a gene: 10. Germline V gene sequence: CDR1 SGHTA, CDR2 FQGNSA. CDR3 sequence: CASSLESASGVGDTQYF. For the CDR3, the DNA is TGTGCCAGCAGCTTAGAGTCGGCTAGCGGGGTAGGAGATACGCAGTATTTT.

This clonotype was recorded many times. The chain combines TRBV11-3 with TRBJ2-5; D gene uncertain. Deletions cut 2 bases from V and 5 bases from J, with 18 bases between. The germline CDR1 and CDR2 sequences are SGHNT and YENEEA. The CDR3 runs 16 residues. CDR3 sequence reads: CASSLNTASPRETQYF. CDR3 nucleotides: TGTGCCAGCAGCTTAAATACAGCTTCTCCGAGGGAGACCCAGTACTTC.

This clonotype was observed many times. The chain's CDR3 is CSVEASGPETQYF. The CDR3 nucleotides read TGCAGCGTTGAAGCCTCAGGTCCGGAGACCCAGTACTTC. This chain joins TRBV29-1 and TRBJ2-5; D is unclear. The CDR3 has 13 amino acids. Trimming removed 1 base at V and 5 bases at J, with 11 bases between. Germline V gene lookup returns CDR1 SQVTM and CDR2 ANQGSEA.

This clonotype was detected many times. The rearrangement links TRBV19 to TRBJ2-3, with 7 bases matching TRBD1. CDR3 length equals 15 residues. V lost 3 bases and J lost 4; bases outside the gene matches: 7. CDR1 and CDR2 from the germline V gene are LNHDA and SQIVND (reference sequence). The CDR3 loop reads CASSIRQTGSDTQYF. The CDR3 nucleotides are TGTGCCAGTAGTATTCGCCAGACAGGGTCAGATACGCAGTATTTT.

V gene TRBV20-1 combines with J gene TRBJ2-5; D is perhaps TRBD2 (7 bases). The CDR3 covers 15 residues. Germline assignment: CDR1 DFQATT and CDR2 SNEGSKA (reference sequence). Between the trimmed V and J ends, which lost 0 bases and 5 bases, there was a span of 16 bases. CDR3 nucleotide sequence: TGCAGTGCTAGAGATCAGAGGGGGGGCCTGGAGACCCAGTACTTC. Translated: CSARDQRGGLETQYF.

Many counts were recorded for this clonotype. This chain links TRBV7-9 with TRBJ2-6; D possibly corresponds to TRBD1 (7 bases). Trimming left V 2 bases short and J 1 base short, with 9 bases between. Germline V CDR1 and CDR2: SEHNR, FQNEAQ (reference sequence). CDR3 length: 16 residues. CDR3 region: CASSLQGGSGANVLTF. In DNA, the CDR3 is TGTGCCAGCAGCTTACAGGGGGGTTCTGGGGCCAACGTCCTGACTTTC.

This clonotype was recorded at least ten times. This chain joins TRBV29-1 and TRBJ2-5, with TRBD1 matching 7 bases. V lost 6 bases to trimming and J lost 4 bases; unmatched junction nucleotides: 2. The CDR3 is 11 residues long. Germline V CDR1 and CDR2: SQVTM, ANQGSEA. In DNA form, the CDR3 reads TGCAGCGTCCCAGGGGGAGAGACCCAGTACTTC. This translates into CSVPGGETQYF.

This clonotype was seen repeatedly, ten times or more. This CDR3 is CASSKHTQYF. CDR3 DNA sequence: TGTGCCAGCAGTAAGCATACCCAGTACTTC. V gene TRBV6-2 or TRBV6-3 combines with J gene TRBJ2-5; D call uncertain. With 5 bases removed from V and 8 bases from J, the gap between germline ends came to 6 bases. The CDR3 is 10 residues long. Germline values: CDR1 MNHEY, CDR2 SVGEGT.

This clonotype was recorded only once. The chain couples TRBV20-1 to TRBJ2-7, with D possibly matching TRBD1 (6 bases). Looked up from germline, CDR1 is DFQATT and CDR2 is SNEGSKA (reference sequence). The V and J ends lost 4 bases and 3 bases respectively, with 19 bases between them. This CDR3 has 15 residues. CDR3 protein: CSATYPDRQYYEQYF. The CDR3 DNA sequence: TGCAGTGCTACTTACCCCGACAGGCAGTACTACGAGCAGTACTTC.